The 32 T cell receptor beta chains listed next were all sequenced from one sample in a study of cytomegalovirus exposure and HLA in healthy donors. The PCR used 60 Vbeta and 13 Jbeta primers. TCRdb keeps only in-frame clones here, not all; method: immunoSEQ multiplex PCR. Found here are 85,000 to 100,000 clones, roughly 60% of them singletons; the top ten hold about 2.5%. Specimen: PBMCs. All receptors derive from a human donor in good health.

The chain couples TRBV7-8 to TRBJ1-2; TRBD1 agrees at 9 bases. With V trimmed by 3 bases and J by 3 bases, 8 bases remained unmatched. The CDR3 loop spans 16 amino acids. In germline, CDR1 is SGHVS, CDR2 FQNEAQ. The CDR3, as DNA: TGTGCCAGCAGCTTTAGCAATACAGGGGGCGACTATGGCTACACCTTC. Protein: CASSFSNTGGDYGYTF.

The chain links TRBV5-4 to TRBJ2-5; 10 bases align to TRBD1. CDR3 size: 14 residues. V shed 3 bases and J 4 bases; nucleotides not matched to a gene: 3. From germline, CDR1 is SGHNT and CDR2 YYREEE (reference sequence). The chain's CDR3 is CASSSRTGGETQYF. The CDR3 DNA sequence: TGTGCCAGCAGCTCGCGGACAGGGGGAGAGACCCAGTACTTC.

The J gene is TRBJ2-1, the V gene TRBV4-2; the D is unclear. Trimming pared 0 bases from V and 10 bases from J, leaving 7 bases between. The CDR3 has 12 amino acids. Germline V gene lookup returns CDR1 LGHNA and CDR2 YNFKEQ. DNA for the CDR3: TGTGCCAGCAGCCAAGATACCCGGGAGCAGTTCTTC. Its translation: CASSQDTREQFF.

The chain couples TRBV25-1 to TRBJ1-4; D call uncertain. The CDR3 extends over 14 amino acids. Germline CDR1 reads MGHDK; CDR2 reads SYGVNS. V was clipped by 2 bases and J by 8 bases, with 12 bases between them. CDR3 region: CASSEIGGGEKLFF. In nucleotides, the CDR3 is TGTGCCAGCAGTGAAATTGGTGGAGGGGAAAAACTGTTTTTT.

This clone was counted a few times. V gene TRBV7-3 combines with J gene TRBJ1-6; D unresolved. CDR3 length equals 15 residues. The V gene's germline CDR1 is SGHTA and CDR2 FQGTGA. V gave up 2 bases and J gave up 0 bases, with 5 bases separating them. DNA of the CDR3: TGTGCCAGCAGCTTAGACAACTCCTATAATTCACCCCTCCACTTT. Its protein product is CASSLDNSYNSPLHF.

The genes are TRBV6-5 and TRBJ2-5, with 8 bases aligning to TRBD1. In germline, CDR1 is MNHEY, CDR2 SVGAGI. After removal of 0 bases from V and 5 bases from J, the junction contained 5 bases not matched to a gene. CDR3 length: 15 amino acids. The chain's CDR3 is CASSYSGQGRETQYF. CDR3 sequence (DNA): TGTGCCAGCAGTTACTCCGGACAGGGTCGGGAGACCCAGTACTTC.

The gene calls are TRBV7-2 and TRBJ1-1; D unclear. Germline V gene sequence: CDR1 SGHTA, CDR2 FQGNSA. The CDR3 runs to 13 residues. V was cut by 5 bases and J by 5 bases, with 12 bases left in between. CDR3: CASSPQVGTEAFF. CDR3 DNA: TGTGCCAGCAGCCCCCAGGTGGGTACTGAAGCTTTCTTT.

In this sample, this clone turned up a few times. The chain joins TRBV30 to TRBJ1-3, with D perhaps matching TRBD1 (6 bases). CDR1 and CDR2 from the germline V gene are GTSNPN and SVGIG (reference sequence). With 2 bases removed from V and 0 bases from J, the gap between germline ends came to 11 bases. The CDR3 extends over 15 amino acids. The CDR3 is CAWSRQEPSGNTIYF. The CDR3 DNA follows: TGTGCCTGGAGTCGACAGGAGCCCTCTGGAAACACCATATATTTT.

The chain couples TRBV7-8 to TRBJ1-2; D is undetermined. V was shortened by 0 bases and J by 5 bases, with 13 bases between the two germline ends. Germline V gene sequence: CDR1 SGHVS, CDR2 FQNEAQ. The CDR3 consists of 15 residues. CDR3 residues: CASSLAPSRSYGYTF. DNA of the CDR3: TGTGCCAGCAGCTTAGCTCCATCGAGGAGTTATGGCTACACCTTC.

CDR3 sequence (DNA): TGTGCCAGCAGCTTGGGACAGATAAACACCATATATTTT. It is translated as CASSLGQINTIYF. This rearrangement joins TRBV7-9 to TRBJ1-3; 7 bases are a match to TRBD1. This CDR3 contains 13 residues. Germline CDR1 and CDR2: SEHNR and FQNEAQ (reference sequence). Unmatched junction bases numbered 2, after V lost 3 bases and J lost 6 bases. Drawing the rest from reference TRBV7-9 and TRBJ1-3, the complete variable domain is DTGVSQNPRHKITKRGQNVTFRCDPISEHNRLYWYRQTLGQGPEFLTYFQNEAQLEKSRLLSDRFSAERPKGSFSTLEIQRTEQGDSAMYLCASSLGQINTIYFGEGSWLTVV.

The rearrangement links TRBV4-3 to TRBJ1-4, with D possibly matching TRBD1 (6 bases). Trimming shortened V by 0 bases and J by 8 bases, and 13 bases separated the two germline ends. The CDR3 length is 15 residues. CDR1 is LGHNA, CDR2 YSLEER, per germline. This CDR3 reads CASSQDRVGGEKLFF. The CDR3 nucleotides are TGCGCCAGCAGCCAAGACAGGGTAGGGGGAGAAAAACTGTTTTTT.

This clone was counted once. The chain combines TRBV27 with TRBJ2-7; 15 nucleotides align to TRBD2. V lost 4 bases to trimming and J lost 7 bases; unmatched junction nucleotides: 14. The CDR3 runs to 18 residues. Germline V gene sequence: CDR1 MNHEY, CDR2 SMNVEV (reference sequence). In nucleotides, the CDR3 is TGTGCCAGCAGTTCTCAGGGACTAGCGGGGGGAACGCCTCGAGAGCAGTACTTC. Protein: CASSSQGLAGGTPREQYF.

The rearrangement links TRBV9 to TRBJ2-7, with a possible D match to TRBD1 (6 bases). Germline V gene data show CDR1 as SGDLS and CDR2 as YYNGEE. The CDR3 runs to 13 residues. The germline V and J ends were trimmed by 0 bases and 6 bases, with 10 bases remaining between them. The CDR3 sequence is CASSVVGRGEQYF. In DNA, the CDR3 is TGTGCCAGCAGCGTAGTTGGCAGGGGCGAGCAGTACTTC. Variable domain in full (rest from reference TRBV9 and TRBJ2-7): DSGVTQTPKHLITATGQRVTLRCSPRSGDLSVYWYQQSLDQGLQFLIQYYNGEERAKGNILERFSAQQFPDLHSELNLSSLELGDSALYFCASSVVGRGEQYFGPGTRLTVT.

In this sample, this clone turned up a few times. This chain connects TRBV5-4 to TRBJ2-1; maybe TRBD2 (6 bases). The CDR3 has 11 amino acids. The ends were cut back, 2 bases at V and 11 bases at J, with 8 bases in the middle. CDR1 SGHNT and CDR2 YYREEE come from the germline V gene (reference sequence). The CDR3: CASSFGGKQFF. The CDR3 nucleotides are TGTGCCAGCAGCTTCGGGGGAAAGCAGTTCTTC. Using reference TRBV5-4 and TRBJ2-1 for the parts outside the CDR3, the full variable domain is ETGVTQSPTHLIKTRGQQVTLRCSSQSGHNTVSWYQQALGQGPQFIFQYYREEENGRGNFPPRFSGLQFPNYSSELNVNALELDDSALYLCASSFGGKQFFGPGTRLTVL.

The gene calls are TRBV18 and TRBJ1-6; D gene ambiguous. V lost 3 bases and J 7 bases, leaving 13 bases between the germline ends. CDR1 and CDR2 (germline): KGHSH, LQKENI. CDR3 size: 15 residues. The CDR3 DNA follows: TGTGCCAGCTCACCCAATAGAATCTCAAATTCACCCCTCCACTTT. Residues: CASSPNRISNSPLHF.

This clone was picked up one time. The DNA of the CDR3 is TGTGCCAGCAGCTTAAAGAGGAGCTCCTATAATTCACCCCTCCACTTT. This codes for CASSLKRSSYNSPLHF. The V call is TRBV7-2, the J call TRBJ1-6; no reliable D call. The CDR3 consists of 16 residues. The germline V and J ends were trimmed by 2 bases and 0 bases, with 8 bases remaining between them. The V gene's germline CDR1 is SGHTA and CDR2 FQGNSA.

This clone was observed a single time. The chain joins TRBV6-1 to TRBJ2-7; no clear D gene. Trimming took 4 bases from V and 0 from J, leaving 7 bases between them. The CDR3 sequence is 13 residues long. Germline loops: CDR1 MNHNS, CDR2 SASEGT. The CDR3 DNA reads TGTGCCAGCAGTGCCCTTAGCTCCTACGAGCAGTACTTC. This codes for CASSALSSYEQYF.

This rearrangement joins TRBV7-9 to TRBJ1-2; D is unresolved. The length of the CDR3 is 13 residues. Germline values: CDR1 SEHNR, CDR2 FQNEAQ (reference sequence). V shed 4 bases and J shed 5 bases, with 11 bases lying between them. The CDR3 reads CASSSYGKYGYTF. The DNA of the CDR3 is TGTGCCAGCAGCTCGTACGGGAAATATGGCTACACCTTC.

CDR3 DNA sequence: TGTGCCAGCAGCTTAAATCAGGTGAATGAGCAGTTCTTC. Residues: CASSLNQVNEQFF. The chain is built from TRBV11-3 and TRBJ2-1; D gene uncertain. CDR3 length: 13 amino acids. V gave up 2 bases and J gave up 7 bases, with 9 bases separating them. The germline CDR1 and CDR2 sequences are SGHNT and YENEEA.

The chain recombines TRBV14 with TRBJ2-5, with D maybe TRBD1 (6 bases). V lost 3 bases and J 3 bases, leaving 26 bases between the germline ends. The V gene's germline CDR1 is SGHDN and CDR2 FVKESK. There are 19 residues in the CDR3. CDR3 bases: TGTGCCAGCAGCCACCGGAAGGCGGGTCCGGACAGCGGAGAAGAGACCCAGTACTTC. It specifies CASSHRKAGPDSGEETQYF.

The rearrangement joins TRBV6-6 to TRBJ2-7; possibly TRBD1 for D (7 bases). Trimming took 8 bases from V and 5 from J, leaving 19 bases between them. This CDR3 spans 14 amino acids. The germline V gene encodes CDR1 MNHNY and CDR2 SVGAGI (reference sequence). The CDR3 DNA reads as TGTGCCAGCTGCCAGGGGGGAGTAATAGACGAGCAGTACTTC. Protein sequence: CASCQGGVIDEQYF.

The chain couples TRBV10-3 to TRBJ1-1; 9 bases are shared with TRBD1. From germline, CDR1 is ENHRY and CDR2 SYGVKD. V lost 7 bases and J lost 4; bases outside the gene matches: 7. The CDR3 covers 14 residues. In DNA, the CDR3 is TGTGCCATCACCTTTGACAGGGGGGTCACTGAAGCTTTCTTT. This codes for CAITFDRGVTEAFF.

The V and J genes are TRBV4-3 and TRBJ2-2, with D possibly being TRBD1 (6 bases). Looked up from germline, CDR1 is LGHNA and CDR2 is YSLEER. The V end lost 0 bases, the J end lost 1 base, and 12 bases lay between the germline ends. This CDR3 is 17 amino acids long. The CDR3 spells CASSQELVTGNTGELFF. The DNA of the CDR3 is TGCGCCAGCAGCCAAGAGTTGGTGACAGGGAACACCGGGGAGCTGTTTTTT.

The chain carries TRBV7-9 and TRBJ1-3; 10 bases map to TRBD1. The germline V gene has CDR1 SEHNR and CDR2 FQNEAQ (reference sequence). The CDR3 covers 18 residues. Trimming cost V 4 bases and J 4 bases; bases outside gene matches: 13. The CDR3 nucleotides read TGTGCCAGCAGCTCCCGGGACAGGGGCCATGCGGGAGGAAACACCATATATTTT. Translated: CASSSRDRGHAGGNTIYF.

The chain employs TRBV12-5 and TRBJ1-4; no firm D call. Germline lookup yields CDR1 LGHNT and CDR2 FRNRAP. The CDR3 is 16 amino acids. Trimming took 3 bases from V and 2 from J, leaving 13 bases between them. The CDR3 DNA follows: TGTGCTAGTGGTTTTTTAGGACTCCGCACTAATGAAAAACTGTTTTTT. This translates into CASGFLGLRTNEKLFF.

This clone has just a few counts. V is TRBV11-3 and J is TRBJ2-1, with 13 bases that match TRBD2. This CDR3 is built from 17 residues. J gave up 5 bases and V 5 bases, and 9 bases lay outside the gene matches. Germline V gene sequence: CDR1 SGHNT, CDR2 YENEEA. The CDR3 sequence: CASSRGWGTSGDNEQFF. The CDR3 bases are TGTGCCAGCAGCCGAGGTTGGGGGACTAGCGGGGACAATGAGCAGTTCTTC.

This clone was seen only a few times. The rearrangement uses TRBV6-6 and TRBJ1-6; the D is unclear. Germline values: CDR1 MNHNY, CDR2 SVGAGI (reference sequence). V was clipped by 6 bases and J by 7 bases, with 4 bases between them. The CDR3 spans 11 residues. CDR3 DNA: TGTGCCAGCAGGGAGAATTCACCCCTCCACTTT. The encoded protein is CASRENSPLHF.

The chain links TRBV19 to TRBJ2-1, with a tentative D call TRBD2 (6 bases). Germline V lookup: CDR1 LNHDA, CDR2 SQIVND (reference sequence). The ends were cut back, 0 bases at V and 6 bases at J, with 12 bases in the middle. CDR3 size: 15 residues. The CDR3, as DNA: TGTGCCAGTAGTATAGATCCGACTAGTTCCAATGAGCAGTTCTTC. Its translation: CASSIDPTSSNEQFF.

J is TRBJ2-1 and V is TRBV6-5; 9 nucleotides match TRBD2. V lost 4 bases, J lost 4 bases, and 8 bases stayed unmatched. The CDR3 contains 16 residues. The germline V gene encodes CDR1 MNHEY and CDR2 SVGAGI. Written as DNA, the CDR3 is TGTGCCAGCAGTTCACATAGCGGGGGAGAGTACAATGAGCAGTTCTTC. Residues: CASSSHSGGEYNEQFF.

The chain couples TRBV9 to TRBJ1-4, with 7 nucleotides matching TRBD1. With 0 bases clipped from V and 8 bases from J, the junction kept 7 bases outside the gene matches. Germline V gene data show CDR1 as SGDLS and CDR2 as YYNGEE. This CDR3 spans 15 amino acids. The CDR3 loop is CASSVEGAGKEKLFF. In DNA form, the CDR3 reads TGTGCCAGCAGCGTAGAGGGGGCTGGTAAAGAAAAACTGTTTTTT. Supplemented by reference TRBV9 and TRBJ1-4, the full variable domain reads DSGVTQTPKHLITATGQRVTLRCSPRSGDLSVYWYQQSLDQGLQFLIQYYNGEERAKGNILERFSAQQFPDLHSELNLSSLELGDSALYFCASSVEGAGKEKLFFGSGTQLSVL.

This sequence joins TRBV18 and TRBJ1-1; D is possibly TRBD1 (5 bases). V dropped 2 bases and J dropped 8 bases, with 12 bases sitting between them. This CDR3 is built from 13 residues. In germline, CDR1 is KGHSH, CDR2 LQKENI. The CDR3 region has the DNA TGTGCCAGCTCACCAGGGGCAGGGCTAGAAGCTTTCTTT. Translation: CASSPGAGLEAFF.

V usage is TRBV9 and J usage is TRBJ1-2; 7 bases map to TRBD1. The ends lost 3 bases at V and 4 bases at J; junction bases unmatched: 6. CDR1 is SGDLS, CDR2 YYNGEE, per germline. The CDR3 extends over 14 amino acids. CDR3 bases: TGTGCCAGCAGCGCGCCACAGGGGACCTATGGCTACACCTTC. This gives the protein CASSAPQGTYGYTF.